This TCR beta chain was sequenced during a study of shared clonotypes between healthy human individuals. Germline V lookup: CDR1 ENHRY, CDR2 SYGVKD. The CDR3 length is 16 residues. The V segment lost 2 bases and the J segment 8 bases; nucleotides outside the gene matches: 6. Generated by immunoSEQ multiplex PCR, the TCRdb table keeps only in-frame clones and is missing some. The sample includes millions of clones, over 85% seen only once; the top ten take 0.13%. Sequenced input: naive CD4+ T cells sorted from blood. Subset described: CD45RA+ positively selected. The chain carries TRBV10-3 and TRBJ1-4; 12 nucleotides line up with TRBD1. This clonotype was sampled from a man between 18 and 35 years old in good health. CDR3 region: CAISEGTGGAGEKLFF. Written as DNA, the CDR3 is TGTGCCATCAGTGAGGGGACAGGGGGCGCAGGGGAAAAACTGTTTTTT.